This TCR beta chain is from a study of blood T cell repertoires in COVID-19. Profiling relied on immunoSEQ multiplex PCR, and the TCRdb table lists in-frame clones only, not all of them. The table records 95,000 to 110,000 clones, 87% of them present only once. Trimming at V came to 8 bases and at J to 3 bases, leaving 7 bases not matched to a gene. In germline, CDR1 is SQVTM, CDR2 ANQGSEA. The CDR3 runs to 13 residues. The sample taken for sequencing was peripheral blood. V usage is TRBV29-1 and J usage is TRBJ2-7, with 10 bases aligning to TRBD2. The sequence derives from a man in his fifties or sixties with acute or convalescent COVID-19. The CDR3 region has the DNA TGCAGCTATTCCCTAGCGGGAGACTACGAGCAGTACTTC. It yields the protein CSYSLAGDYEQYF.